These 30 T cell receptor beta chains came from one sample sequenced in a study of blood T cell repertoires in COVID-19. The method was immunoSEQ multiplex PCR; TCRdb's version includes in-frame clones alone and lacks a portion of them. The data contain approximately 75,000 clones, roughly 86% of them singletons. Sequenced sample: peripheral blood. These receptors all stem from a man aged 50 or older with acute or convalescent COVID-19.

This chain connects TRBV19 to TRBJ2-7; TRBD1 agrees at 7 bases. Trimming at V came to 4 bases and at J to 2 bases, leaving 2 bases not matched to a gene. Germline CDR1 is LNHDA and CDR2 is SQIVND (reference sequence). The CDR3 totals 13 residues. CDR3 amino acids: CASSKGAAYEQYF. CDR3 coding DNA: TGTGCCAGTAGTAAGGGGGCAGCCTACGAGCAGTACTTC.

This clone was observed a handful of times. The rearrangement joins TRBV21-1 to TRBJ2-2; the table's D call TRBD2 went unverified against the DNA. TRBV21-1 constitutes a pseudogene. The CDR3 is 16 amino acids. Written as DNA, the CDR3 is TGTGCCAGCAGCAAAGATACCGGGTGCGTATATGGGGAGCTGTTTTTT. Translating it yields CASSKDTGCVYGELFF.

This clone has a handful of counts. This chain joins TRBV25-1 and TRBJ1-2; 11 bases are shared with TRBD1. Germline CDR1 reads MGHDK; CDR2 reads SYGVNS. V shed 0 bases, J shed 8 bases, and the junction held 11 bases outside the gene matches. This CDR3 contains 17 residues. In nucleotides, the CDR3 is TGTGCCAGCAGTGAATATTTTCGGGACAGGGGGTCGATAGGCTACACCTTC. It yields the protein CASSEYFRDRGSIGYTF.

This clone came up many times. V usage is TRBV5-6 and J usage is TRBJ1-2; weak D call: TRBD1 (6 bases). Trimming removed 0 bases from V and 7 bases from J, with 13 bases in between. The CDR3 extends over 14 amino acids. Looked up from germline, CDR1 is SGHDT and CDR2 is YYEEEE. For the CDR3, the DNA is TGTGCCAGCAGCTTGGACAGGGTAAACCCTGGCTACACCTTC. Translating gives CASSLDRVNPGYTF.

The rearrangement uses TRBV18 and TRBJ2-3; 8 positions agree with TRBD1. Germline V gives CDR1 KGHSH, CDR2 LQKENI. The CDR3 is 17 residues long. V shed 0 bases and J 2 bases; nucleotides not matched to a gene: 7. The DNA of the CDR3 is TGTGCCAGCTCACCACCTCGGCAGGGGGCCCCCACAGATACGCAGTATTTT. This translates into CASSPPRQGAPTDTQYF.

The chain carries TRBV24-1 and TRBJ2-7; the match to TRBD2 covers 9 bases. J lost 1 base, V lost 1 base, and 4 bases had no gene match. Per the germline V gene, CDR1 is KGHDR and CDR2 is SFDVKD. CDR3 length: 16 amino acids. The CDR3 loop is CATSDFGSGGSYEQYF. Written as DNA, the CDR3 is TGTGCCACCAGTGATTTCGGAAGCGGGGGGTCCTACGAGCAGTACTTC.

J is TRBJ2-7 and V is TRBV19; the match to TRBD2 covers 13 bases. J lost 7 bases, V lost 8 bases, and 8 bases had no gene match. This CDR3 comprises 14 residues. Germline CDR1 is LNHDA and CDR2 is SQIVND (reference sequence). CDR3 sequence (DNA): TGTGCCAGTGCACTAGCGGGGGGGCCGAAGGAGCAGTACTTC. It encodes CASALAGGPKEQYF.

The chain is built from TRBV7-2 and TRBJ1-6; 10 bases line up with TRBD1. Germline V gives CDR1 SGHTA, CDR2 FQGNSA. This CDR3 has 15 residues. Trimming cost V 5 bases and J 8 bases; bases outside gene matches: 6. The DNA of the CDR3 is TGTGCCAGCAGCCGTCGGACAGGGGGAGATTCACCCCTCCACTTT. This codes for CASSRRTGGDSPLHF.

The chain recombines TRBV7-3 with TRBJ2-6; unclear D gene. With 8 bases removed from V and 1 base from J, the gap between germline ends came to 3 bases. This CDR3 is 12 amino acids long. From germline, CDR1 is SGHTA and CDR2 FQGTGA. CDR3: CASSSGANVLTF. CDR3 sequence (DNA): TGTGCCAGCTCTTCTGGGGCCAACGTCCTGACTTTC. Complete variable domain (other parts from reference TRBV7-3 and TRBJ2-6): GAGVSQTPSNKVTEKGKYVELRCDPISGHTALYWYRQSLGQGPEFLIYFQGTGAADDSGLPNDRFFAVRPEGSVSTLKIQRTERGDSAVYLCASSSGANVLTFGAGSRLTVL.

This sequence joins TRBV28 and TRBJ2-3; TRBD2 agrees at 7 bases. Per the germline V gene, CDR1 is MDHEN and CDR2 is SYDVKM. V lost 4 bases and J lost 4; bases outside the gene matches: 8. The CDR3 has 15 residues. CDR3 bases: TGTGCCAGCAGTTCGTTGGGAGGGTGGGCAGATACGCAGTATTTT. Residues: CASSSLGGWADTQYF.

This chain joins TRBV2 and TRBJ1-4; D is possibly TRBD1 (5 bases). The germline V and J ends were trimmed by 2 bases and 7 bases, with 17 bases remaining between them. The CDR3 sequence is 16 residues long. CDR1 is SNHLY, CDR2 FYNNEI, per germline. Here the CDR3 DNA reads TGTGCCAGCAGTGAAAGGGGTGGCACAGGTAGTGAAAAACTGTTTTTT. It specifies CASSERGGTGSEKLFF.

The chain is built from TRBV7-6 and TRBJ2-1, with 9 bases lining up with TRBD1. The germline V gene has CDR1 SGHVS and CDR2 FNYEAQ. This CDR3 spans 15 amino acids. The V gene end was trimmed by 4 bases and the J gene end by 4 bases; junction bases not matched to a gene: 5. In DNA, the CDR3 is TGTGCCAGCAGCTCCGGGACAGGGCCGTACAATGAGCAGTTCTTC. Translated: CASSSGTGPYNEQFF.

The rearrangement joins TRBV6-1 to TRBJ1-2; 7 bases are a match to TRBD1. J gave up 3 bases and V 1 base, and 5 bases lay outside the gene matches. In germline, CDR1 is MNHNS, CDR2 SASEGT. This CDR3 has 15 residues. CDR3 protein: CASSEEVGGDYGYTF. CDR3 DNA: TGTGCCAGCAGTGAAGAGGTAGGGGGCGACTATGGCTACACCTTC.

This sequence joins TRBV2 and TRBJ1-6; D possibly corresponds to TRBD1 (6 bases). Trimming removed 6 bases from V and 4 bases from J, with 13 bases in between. The CDR3 has 15 residues. Germline V gene sequence: CDR1 SNHLY, CDR2 FYNNEI. The CDR3 sequence: CASRHGQFYNSPLHF. CDR3 coding DNA: TGTGCCAGCAGGCACGGACAGTTTTATAATTCACCCCTCCACTTT.

V usage is TRBV6-5 and J usage is TRBJ1-5, with 10 bases lining up with TRBD1. CDR3 size: 15 residues. Germline values: CDR1 MNHEY, CDR2 SVGAGI. V shed 6 bases, J shed 2 bases, and the junction held 4 bases outside the gene matches. The CDR3 protein is CASRTGTGGNQPQHF. CDR3 sequence (DNA): TGTGCCAGCAGAACCGGGACAGGGGGCAATCAGCCCCAGCATTTT.

This clone was picked up a small number of times. J is TRBJ1-1 and V is TRBV15, with D unresolved. The V end lost 0 bases, the J end lost 0 bases, and 8 bases lay between the germline ends. The germline gives CDR1 LNHNV, CDR2 YYDKDF (reference sequence). The CDR3 has 15 residues. CDR3 region: CATSREAGMNTEAFF. The CDR3 DNA sequence: TGTGCCACCAGCAGAGAAGCGGGCATGAACACTGAAGCTTTCTTT.

This clone has a single count. The CDR3 sequence: CASSQELDTNQPQHF. The DNA of the CDR3 is TGTGCCAGCAGCCAAGAATTGGACACCAATCAGCCCCAGCATTTT. This sequence joins TRBV4-2 and TRBJ1-5; tentative D call: TRBD1 (5 bases). This CDR3 is built from 15 residues. V was clipped by 0 bases and J by 3 bases, with 9 bases between them. The germline V gene has CDR1 LGHNA and CDR2 YNFKEQ.

This rearrangement joins TRBV5-6 to TRBJ2-6, with D unresolved. The CDR3 loop spans 16 amino acids. Trimming stripped 0 bases from V and 2 bases from J, with 9 bases between. Germline CDR1 and CDR2: SGHDT and YYEEEE. In DNA form, the CDR3 reads TGTGCCAGCAGCTTGGCCTTAGAGGCTGGGGCCAACGTCCTGACTTTC. Amino acid sequence: CASSLALEAGANVLTF.

Note on this clone: Within the sample, other DNA sequences also encode this same CDR3. The V and J genes are TRBV18 and TRBJ2-5; possible D gene TRBD1, 5 bases. The V end was cut by 1 base, the J end by 1 base, with 7 bases between. Germline V gene sequence: CDR1 KGHSH, CDR2 LQKENI. This CDR3 spans 14 amino acids. CDR3 region: CASSPRDSQETQYF. DNA for the CDR3: TGTGCCAGCTCACCACGAGACAGCCAAGAGACCCAGTACTTC.

The chain combines TRBV6-5 with TRBJ1-1, with TRBD1 matching over 10 bases. V shed 2 bases, J shed 6 bases, and the junction held 6 bases outside the gene matches. Germline-derived CDR1 and CDR2 are MNHEY and SVGAGI. CDR3 length equals 15 residues. CDR3 sequence: CASSYRRDRGAEAFF. The CDR3 region has the DNA TGTGCCAGCAGTTACCGCCGGGACAGGGGAGCTGAAGCTTTCTTT.

The gene calls are TRBV27 and TRBJ1-5, with 8 positions matching TRBD1. The CDR3 totals 12 residues. Per the germline V gene, CDR1 is MNHEY and CDR2 is SMNVEV (reference sequence). J gave up 5 bases and V 6 bases, and 0 bases lay outside the gene matches. This CDR3 reads CASRTGDQPQHF. In DNA, the CDR3 is TGTGCCAGCAGGACAGGGGATCAGCCCCAGCATTTT.

This clone was found once. This chain links TRBV7-8 with TRBJ1-5; D is ambiguous. The CDR3 sequence is 13 residues long. V dropped 1 base and J dropped 9 bases, with 10 bases sitting between them. Per germline, CDR1 SGHVS and CDR2 FQNEAQ. The CDR3 coding sequence is TGTGCCAGCAGCTTAGGCGAGTATGGGCCCCAGCATTTT. Residues: CASSLGEYGPQHF.

The chain joins TRBV27 to TRBJ1-1; D gene unclear. Trimming left V 8 bases short and J 5 bases short, with 21 bases between. Germline V CDR1 and CDR2: MNHEY, SMNVEV (reference sequence). This CDR3 is 15 amino acids long. The CDR3 here is CASSFLEGRSTEAFF. The DNA for the CDR3 is TGTGCCAGCTCCTTCCTCGAAGGGAGGTCGACTGAAGCTTTCTTT.

CDR3 sequence: CASSYPSTGETDYGYTF. CDR3 DNA: TGTGCCAGCAGTTACCCTTCGACAGGGGAGACTGACTATGGCTACACCTTC. This sequence joins TRBV6-2 or TRBV6-3 and TRBJ1-2, with 8 bases lining up with TRBD1. Trimming cost V 2 bases and J 3 bases; bases outside gene matches: 11. The CDR3 covers 17 residues. Germline V gene lookup returns CDR1 MNHEY and CDR2 SVGEGT.

This chain links TRBV6-6 with TRBJ1-6; D may be TRBD1 (5 bases). The V gene's germline CDR1 is MNHNY and CDR2 SVGAGI (reference sequence). This CDR3 is 15 amino acids long. The V gene lost 2 bases and the J gene lost 6 bases, with 11 bases spanning the gap. The CDR3 region is CASSYQGSGNSPLHF. Written as DNA, the CDR3 is TGTGCCAGCAGTTACCAGGGCTCTGGTAATTCACCCCTCCACTTT.

This rearrangement joins TRBV24-1 to TRBJ2-5, with 9 bases matching TRBD1. V lost 4 bases, J lost 5 bases, and 10 bases stayed unmatched. Germline V gives CDR1 KGHDR, CDR2 SFDVKD. This CDR3 contains 16 residues. DNA of the CDR3: TGTGCCACCAGTGACCATGGACAGGGGAGTTGGGAGACCCAGTACTTC. Amino acids: CATSDHGQGSWETQYF.

The table lists this clone with many counts. The same CDR3 arises from other DNA sequences in this sample as well. The chain combines TRBV5-6 with TRBJ1-5; 8 bases match TRBD1. Germline CDR1 SGHDT, CDR2 YYEEEE. The CDR3 contains 15 residues. With 4 bases clipped from V and 4 bases from J, the junction kept 7 bases outside the gene matches. The CDR3 bases are TGTGCCAGCAGCGGTGGTGGACAGGGTAATCAGCCCCAGCATTTT. This gives the protein CASSGGGQGNQPQHF.

The J gene is TRBJ2-6, the V gene TRBV6-5; TRBD1 matches at 7 bases. The CDR3 is made up of 15 amino acids. Germline CDR1 MNHEY, CDR2 SVGAGI. J lost 1 base, V lost 7 bases, and 4 bases had no gene match. In nucleotides, the CDR3 is TGTGCCAGCAATAGGGGGCCATCTGGGGCCAACGTCCTGACTTTC. It codes for CASNRGPSGANVLTF.

The chain carries TRBV25-1 and TRBJ1-6; D perhaps matches TRBD1 (6 bases). The germline gives CDR1 MGHDK, CDR2 SYGVNS. This CDR3 has 14 amino acids. V gave up 5 bases and J gave up 4 bases, with 9 bases separating them. The CDR3 reads CASSIRGYNSPLHF. As DNA, the CDR3 is TGTGCCAGCAGTATTAGGGGGTATAATTCACCCCTCCACTTT.

The chain combines TRBV10-3 with TRBJ2-1; 9 nucleotides align to TRBD1. Germline V CDR1 and CDR2: ENHRY, SYGVKD. With 4 bases clipped from V and 10 bases from J, the junction kept 14 bases outside the gene matches. This CDR3 has 16 residues. The CDR3 DNA reads TGTGCCATCAGTGTTTCCCCCGGGACAGGGAATGGGGAGCAGTTCTTC. Its protein product is CAISVSPGTGNGEQFF.